This TCR beta chain derives from a study of T-cell memory formation after mild COVID-19 (dated by TCRdb to the early 2020s). With respect to the entire study: TCR sequence clusters from the two donors were found to be largely donor specific. T-cell clones expanding and contracting after mild COVID-19 in a couple of donors were tracked by longitudinal TCRalpha and TCRbeta repertoire sequencing. Two young, previously healthy adult volunteers made up the cohort, one male and one female. Paper-wide results and their limitations: The second-wave clones that peaked on day 37 were not confirmed to be SARS-CoV-2 specific. Clones that contracted from day 15 to 85 showed balanced CD4/CD8 phenotypes, whereas a second wave of clones that expanded from day 15 to 37 leaned towards CD4+. Contracting CD4+ clones were located mainly in the CM and EM memory subsets, whereas CD8+ clones were found to be enriched in EMRA. Some responding clones were found in pre-infection memory, which suggests that pre-existing cross-reactive memory T cells took part in the SARS-CoV-2 response. The study included only a couple of mild cases, and larger cohorts that include severe cases with pre-infection samples were judged to be necessary.

Points on this clonotype: The antigen this receptor binds is unknown. The record has no base qualities; no much larger clone is one base away.

Sequencing was carried out with an Illumina NovaSeq 6000. cDNA libraries for TCRalpha and TCRbeta were prepared by 5'RACE using constant-segment primers, with sample barcodes and unique molecular identifiers added. Trizol reagent was used to extract RNA from every sample. The libraries were amplified in two PCR steps, and the second step added a second sample barcode and Illumina TruSeq adapters. Libraries were sequenced on an Illumina NovaSeq with 2 x 150 bp paired-end reads. Per the source publication's procedure: Demultiplexing of reads and collapsing into UMI-guided consensus sequences were performed with migec v1.2.7. Using mixcr v2.1.11, UMI consensuses were aligned to TRA and TRB V and J templates and then assembled into clonotypes. Expanded or contracted clonotypes were those called significant by both edgeR and NoisET, with noise models trained on biological replicates. For edgeR calls, the thresholds were a false discovery rate-adjusted p below 0.01 and a log2 fold-change of 1. As an exploratory analysis of dynamics, max-normalized trajectories of the 1000 most abundant clonotypes were examined with PCA combined with hierarchical clustering. Each responding clone was given a CD4 or CD8 phenotype based on the CD4+ and CD8+ repertoires, which had been sequenced separately. TCRdb handled the public reads itself, with Q25 trimming in fastp and clone calling in MiXCR, and kept productive beta chains. Each entry is one CDR3 protein sequence, shown with its most common DNA and genes. These V and J calls are TCRdb output, not the study's own analysis. In all, the sample holds 300,000 to 350,000 distinct CDR3 sequences, and roughly an eighth of those were seen once. 20% to 25% of the sample is in the top ten clones.

Ficoll-Paque density gradient centrifugation was the method used to isolate PBMCs. Taken from the germline V gene, the CDR1 and CDR2 loops are SGHVS and FQNEAQ. At the junction V is shortened by 6 bases and J by 5 bases, with 17 bases in between. The CDR3 covers 15 residues, taking in both the cysteine and the phenylalanine. Left in the record is the CDR3 DNA by itself, 45 bases read in frame from the first base. This receptor was obtained from a man between 18 and 35 years old who had mild COVID-19 (a few samples of this study predate the infection). The sample titles of this study are shuffled in the database, so cell type and time point are left out; the donor was told from shared clones. Sequenced sample: PBMCs or a T cell subset sorted from them (not recorded which). Recombination linked TRBV7-8 to TRBJ2-1, with the D gene call left open. In nucleotides, the sequence is TGTGCCAGCAGTTACAGCCGACCCCCGAACAATGAGCAGTTCTTC. Translated, this is CASSYSRPPNNEQFF.